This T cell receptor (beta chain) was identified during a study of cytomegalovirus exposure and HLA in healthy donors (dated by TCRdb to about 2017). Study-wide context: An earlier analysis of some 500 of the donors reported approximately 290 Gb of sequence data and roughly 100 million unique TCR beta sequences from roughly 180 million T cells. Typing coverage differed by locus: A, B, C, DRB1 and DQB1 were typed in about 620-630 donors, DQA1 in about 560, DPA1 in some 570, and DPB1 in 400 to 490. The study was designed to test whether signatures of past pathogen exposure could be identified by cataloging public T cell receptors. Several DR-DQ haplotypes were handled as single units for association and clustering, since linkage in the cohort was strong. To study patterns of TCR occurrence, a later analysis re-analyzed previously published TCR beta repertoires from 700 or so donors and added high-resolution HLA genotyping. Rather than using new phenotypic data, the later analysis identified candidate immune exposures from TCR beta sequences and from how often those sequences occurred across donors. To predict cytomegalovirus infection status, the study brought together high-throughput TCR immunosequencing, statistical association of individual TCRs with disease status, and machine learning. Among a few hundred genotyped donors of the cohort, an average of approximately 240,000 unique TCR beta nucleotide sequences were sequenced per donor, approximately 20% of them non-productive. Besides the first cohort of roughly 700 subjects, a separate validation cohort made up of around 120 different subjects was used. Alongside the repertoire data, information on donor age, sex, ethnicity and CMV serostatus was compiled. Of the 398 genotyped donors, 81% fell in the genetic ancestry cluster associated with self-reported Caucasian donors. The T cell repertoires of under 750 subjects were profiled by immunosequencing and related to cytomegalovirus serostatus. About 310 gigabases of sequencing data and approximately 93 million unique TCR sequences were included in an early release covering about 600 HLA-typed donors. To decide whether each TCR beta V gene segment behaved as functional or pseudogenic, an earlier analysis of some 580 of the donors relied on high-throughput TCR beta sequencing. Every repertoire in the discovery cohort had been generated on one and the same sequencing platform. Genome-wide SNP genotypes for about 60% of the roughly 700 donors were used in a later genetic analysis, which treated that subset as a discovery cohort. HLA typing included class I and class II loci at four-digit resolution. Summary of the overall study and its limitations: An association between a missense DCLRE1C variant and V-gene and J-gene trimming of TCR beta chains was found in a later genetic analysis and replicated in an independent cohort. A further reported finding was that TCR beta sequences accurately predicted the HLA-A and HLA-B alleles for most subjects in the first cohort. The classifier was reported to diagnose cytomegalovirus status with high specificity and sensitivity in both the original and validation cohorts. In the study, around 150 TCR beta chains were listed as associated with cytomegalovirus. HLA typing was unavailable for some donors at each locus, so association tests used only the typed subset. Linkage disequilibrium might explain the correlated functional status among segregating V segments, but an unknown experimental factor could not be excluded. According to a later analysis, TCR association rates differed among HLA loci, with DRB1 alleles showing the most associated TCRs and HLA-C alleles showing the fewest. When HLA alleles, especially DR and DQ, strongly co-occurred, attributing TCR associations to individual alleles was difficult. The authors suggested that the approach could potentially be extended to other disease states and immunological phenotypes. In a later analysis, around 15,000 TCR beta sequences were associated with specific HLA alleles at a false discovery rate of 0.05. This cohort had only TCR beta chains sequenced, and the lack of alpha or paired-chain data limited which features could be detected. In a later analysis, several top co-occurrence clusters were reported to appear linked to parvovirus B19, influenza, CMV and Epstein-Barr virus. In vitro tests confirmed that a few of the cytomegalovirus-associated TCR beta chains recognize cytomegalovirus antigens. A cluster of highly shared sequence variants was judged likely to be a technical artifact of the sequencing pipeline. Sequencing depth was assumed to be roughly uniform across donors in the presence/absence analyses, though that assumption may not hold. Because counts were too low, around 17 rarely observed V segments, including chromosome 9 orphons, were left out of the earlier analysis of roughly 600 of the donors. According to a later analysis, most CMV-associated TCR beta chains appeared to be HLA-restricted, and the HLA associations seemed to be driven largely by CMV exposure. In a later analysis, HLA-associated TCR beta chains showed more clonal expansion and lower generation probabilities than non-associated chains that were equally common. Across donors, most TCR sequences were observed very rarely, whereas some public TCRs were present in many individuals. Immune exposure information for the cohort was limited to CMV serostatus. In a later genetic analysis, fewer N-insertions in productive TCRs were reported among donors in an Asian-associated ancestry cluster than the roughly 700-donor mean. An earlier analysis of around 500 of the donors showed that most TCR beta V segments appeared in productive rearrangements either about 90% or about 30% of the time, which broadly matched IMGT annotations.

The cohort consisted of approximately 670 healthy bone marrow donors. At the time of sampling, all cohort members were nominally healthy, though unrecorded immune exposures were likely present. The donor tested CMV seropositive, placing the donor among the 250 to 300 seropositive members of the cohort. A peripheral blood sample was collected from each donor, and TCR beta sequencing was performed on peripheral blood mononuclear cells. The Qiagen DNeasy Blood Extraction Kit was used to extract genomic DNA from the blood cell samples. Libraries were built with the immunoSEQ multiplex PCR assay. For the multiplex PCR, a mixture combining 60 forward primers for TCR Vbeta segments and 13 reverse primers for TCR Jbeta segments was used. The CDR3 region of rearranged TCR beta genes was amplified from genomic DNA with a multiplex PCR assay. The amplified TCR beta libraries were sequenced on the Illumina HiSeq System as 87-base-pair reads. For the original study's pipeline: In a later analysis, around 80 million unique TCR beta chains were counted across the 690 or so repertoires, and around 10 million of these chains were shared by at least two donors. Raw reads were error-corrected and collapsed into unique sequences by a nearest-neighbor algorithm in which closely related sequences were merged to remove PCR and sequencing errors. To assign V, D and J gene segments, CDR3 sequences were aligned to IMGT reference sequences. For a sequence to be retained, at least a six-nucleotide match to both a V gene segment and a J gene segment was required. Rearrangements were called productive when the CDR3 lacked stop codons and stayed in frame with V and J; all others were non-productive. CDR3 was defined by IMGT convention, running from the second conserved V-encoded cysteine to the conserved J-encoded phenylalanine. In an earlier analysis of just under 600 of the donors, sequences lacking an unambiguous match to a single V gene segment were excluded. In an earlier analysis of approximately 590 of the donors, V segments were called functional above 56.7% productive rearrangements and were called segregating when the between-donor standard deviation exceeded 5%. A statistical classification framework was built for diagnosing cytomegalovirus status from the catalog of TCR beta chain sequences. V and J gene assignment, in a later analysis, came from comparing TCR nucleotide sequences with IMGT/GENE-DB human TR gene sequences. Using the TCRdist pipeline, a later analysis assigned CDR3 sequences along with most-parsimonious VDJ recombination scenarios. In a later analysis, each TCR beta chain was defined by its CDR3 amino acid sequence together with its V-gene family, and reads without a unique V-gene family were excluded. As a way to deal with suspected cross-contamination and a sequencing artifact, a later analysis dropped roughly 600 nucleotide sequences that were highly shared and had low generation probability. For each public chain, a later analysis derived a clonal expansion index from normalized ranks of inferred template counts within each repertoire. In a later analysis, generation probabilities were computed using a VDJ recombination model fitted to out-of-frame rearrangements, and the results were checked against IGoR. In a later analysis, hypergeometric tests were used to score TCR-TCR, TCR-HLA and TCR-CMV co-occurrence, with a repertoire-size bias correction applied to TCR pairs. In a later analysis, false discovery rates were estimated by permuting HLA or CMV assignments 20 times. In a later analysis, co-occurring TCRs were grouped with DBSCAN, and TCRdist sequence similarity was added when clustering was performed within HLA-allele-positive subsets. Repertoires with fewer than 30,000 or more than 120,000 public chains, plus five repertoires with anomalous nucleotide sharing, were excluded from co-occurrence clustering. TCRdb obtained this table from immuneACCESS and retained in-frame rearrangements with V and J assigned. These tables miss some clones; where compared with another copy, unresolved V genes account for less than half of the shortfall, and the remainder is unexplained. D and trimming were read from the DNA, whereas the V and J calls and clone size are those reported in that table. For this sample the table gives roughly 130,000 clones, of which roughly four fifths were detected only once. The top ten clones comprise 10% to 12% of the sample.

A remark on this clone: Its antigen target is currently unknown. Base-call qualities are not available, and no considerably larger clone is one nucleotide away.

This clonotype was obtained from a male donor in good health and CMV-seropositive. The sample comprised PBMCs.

For the CDR3, the sequence is CASSYSPRGQGEKLFF. Read as DNA, the sequence is TGTGCCAGCAGTTACAGCCCCAGGGGGCAGGGTGAAAAACTGTTTTTT. The chain is assembled from TRBV6-5 and TRBJ1-4; TRBD1 aligns with 8 central bases. At the junction V is shortened by 2 bases and J by 7 bases; bases outside the gene matches: 9. Looking up the germline V gene yields CDR1 MNHEY and CDR2 SVGAGI. Its CDR3 holds 16 amino acids, cysteine through phenylalanine. Just the 48-base CDR3 DNA is kept, in frame starting at base 1.